The entry below gives a single T cell receptor (beta chain) sequence along with its context. Its specific antigen is unknown. No qualities accompany the bases; no much larger clone lies one base away. The sample is drawn from a study of T cells in tuberculosis (dated by TCRdb to 2017 to 2018). For context, the study as a whole: In the study, CD1B tetramers and high-throughput TCR immunosequencing were combined to characterize T cells specific for the mycobacterial lipid antigen glucose monomycolate (GMM). IGRA-negative adolescents, IGRA-positive adolescents with latent tuberculosis and adults with active tuberculosis, about nine per group, were compared in a South African clinical cohort. Broad study findings and their caveats: The smaller NN-distances in active tuberculosis patients were driven in part by shorter CDR3-alpha lengths, while the difference seen for TCR-beta was not statistically significant. A classifier using the diverse GMM-specific repertoire reached approximately 90% accuracy (AUROC roughly 0.9), compared with approximately 70% accuracy using GEM motif frequencies. Which clinical samples got chosen depended on the availability of cryopreserved specimens, and the active tuberculosis cases were adults, whereas the controls were adolescents. Active tuberculosis TCR-alpha repertoires showed smaller mean NN-distances to GMM-specific TCRs than IGRA-negative controls, suggesting clonal expansion of these TCRs.

At study entry, a tuberculin skin test and the QuantiFERON-TB GOLD In-Tube IGRA were used to screen adolescents for latent tuberculosis infection. Immunosequencing of unsorted cryopreserved PBMC covered, on average, around 100,000 T cells per clinical donor. Eleven high schools in the Worcester region of the Western Cape, South Africa, served as enrollment sites for adolescents aged 12 to 18 years. Ten or so M. tuberculosis-infected adolescents and around 10 uninfected adolescents, matched for age and sex, were selected. Adolescent PBMC were isolated from freshly drawn heparinized blood by density centrifugation and cryopreserved. The germline V gene provides CDR1 SGDLS and CDR2 YYNGEE. CDR3 length: 15 amino acids, cysteine to phenylalanine. Here the CDR3 DNA is all that survives: 45 bases in frame from base 1. The germline ends are 10 bases apart after V is trimmed by 4 bases and J by 0 bases. The immunoSEQ multiplex PCR assay was used to generate TCR libraries, with TCR-beta and/or TCR-alpha/delta assays applied to each sample. The Illumina high-throughput platform was used to sequence the amplified TCR libraries. In the paper's pipeline: Clustering and dimensionality reduction relied on pairwise TCRdist distances among GMM-specific receptors from T cells that were either sorted ex vivo or expanded in vitro. Each clinical repertoire was assigned a mean NN-distance score, defined as the average TCRdist to the nearest 10% of tetramer-positive reference sequences. GEM TCR motif frequency was computed as the fraction of unique TCRs matching known GEM sequences by V/J usage and CDR3 length. Active tuberculosis was classified by linear discriminant analysis with leave-one-out cross-validation, implemented in scikit-learn. This is the immuneACCESS table as TCRdb keeps it, with only in-frame sequences that have V and J called. A part of the clones is gone; compared with another copy, unresolved V genes explain less than half, and the rest is unexplained. That table furnishes V, J and clone size, whereas the DNA furnished D and trimming. The sample records 26,000 or so clones, about 90% of which are singletons. The leading ten clones occupy roughly 6.1% of the sample.

This clonotype originated in a donor aged 5-35 years with latent tuberculosis or without tuberculosis infection. The chain joins TRBV9 to TRBJ1-4, with an unclear D gene assignment. Sequencing input: PBMCs. The DNA sequence follows: TGTGCCAGCAGCCCCAACCTAGCAACTAATGAAAAACTGTTTTTT. The translation is CASSPNLATNEKLFF.